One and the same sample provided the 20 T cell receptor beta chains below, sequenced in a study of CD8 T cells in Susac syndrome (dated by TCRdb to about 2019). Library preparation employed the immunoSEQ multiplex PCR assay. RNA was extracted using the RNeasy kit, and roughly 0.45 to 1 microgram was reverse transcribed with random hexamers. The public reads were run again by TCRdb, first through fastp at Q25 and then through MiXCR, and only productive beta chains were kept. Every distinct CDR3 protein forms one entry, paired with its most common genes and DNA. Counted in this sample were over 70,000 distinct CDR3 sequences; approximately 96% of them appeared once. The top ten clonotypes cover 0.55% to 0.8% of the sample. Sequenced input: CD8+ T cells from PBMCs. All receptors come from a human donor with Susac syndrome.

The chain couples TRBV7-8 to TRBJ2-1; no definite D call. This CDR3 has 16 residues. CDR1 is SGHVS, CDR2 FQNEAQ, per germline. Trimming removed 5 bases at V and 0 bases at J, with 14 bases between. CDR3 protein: CASSHGDRSSYNEQFF. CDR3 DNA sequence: TGTGCCAGCAGCCACGGCGACCGGAGCTCCTACAATGAGCAGTTCTTC.

CDR3 nucleotide sequence: TGTGCCAGCAGCCAGGTCAGTCCTTCGGACGGCTACACCTTC. Protein product: CASSQVSPSDGYTF. This rearrangement joins TRBV5-6 to TRBJ1-2; no clear D gene. Between the trimmed V and J ends, which lost 4 bases and 8 bases, there was a span of 18 bases. The V gene's germline CDR1 is SGHDT and CDR2 YYEEEE. The CDR3 sequence is 14 residues long.

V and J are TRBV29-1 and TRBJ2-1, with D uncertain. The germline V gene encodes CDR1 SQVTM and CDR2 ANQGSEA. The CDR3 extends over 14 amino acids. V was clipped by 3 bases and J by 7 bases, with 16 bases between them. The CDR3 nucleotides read TGCAGCGTTGATCTGGCGCCCATTGGGAATGAGCAGTTCTTC. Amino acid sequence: CSVDLAPIGNEQFF.

CDR3 nucleotide sequence: TGTGCCAGCAGCTTACCCTGGGAATCCGCGAGGAACACTGAAGCTTTCTTT. It encodes CASSLPWESARNTEAFF. V usage is TRBV7-8 and J usage is TRBJ1-1; D gene ambiguous. V lost 2 bases and J lost 1, with 17 bases in between. CDR3 length: 17 residues. The germline V gene has CDR1 SGHVS and CDR2 FQNEAQ.

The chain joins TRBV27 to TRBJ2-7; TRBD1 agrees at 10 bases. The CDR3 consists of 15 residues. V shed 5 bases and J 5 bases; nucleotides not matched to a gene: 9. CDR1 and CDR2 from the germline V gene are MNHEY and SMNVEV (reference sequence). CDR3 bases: TGTGCCAGCAGTCCGACGGGGACAGGGGTTGACGAGCAGTACTTC. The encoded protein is CASSPTGTGVDEQYF.

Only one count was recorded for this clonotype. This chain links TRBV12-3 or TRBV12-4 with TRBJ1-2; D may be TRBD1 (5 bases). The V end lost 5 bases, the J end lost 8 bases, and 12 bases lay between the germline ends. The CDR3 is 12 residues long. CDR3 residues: CASSPTGYGYTF. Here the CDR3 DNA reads TGTGCCAGCAGTCCCACAGGATACGGCTACACCTTC.

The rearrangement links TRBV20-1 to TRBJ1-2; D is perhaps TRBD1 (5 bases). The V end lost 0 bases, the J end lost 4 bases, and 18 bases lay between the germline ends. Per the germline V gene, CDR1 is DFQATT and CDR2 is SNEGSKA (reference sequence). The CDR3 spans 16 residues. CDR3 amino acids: CSAREGVGTGSYGYTF. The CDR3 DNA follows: TGCAGTGCTAGAGAGGGGGTAGGCACAGGATCCTATGGCTACACCTTC.

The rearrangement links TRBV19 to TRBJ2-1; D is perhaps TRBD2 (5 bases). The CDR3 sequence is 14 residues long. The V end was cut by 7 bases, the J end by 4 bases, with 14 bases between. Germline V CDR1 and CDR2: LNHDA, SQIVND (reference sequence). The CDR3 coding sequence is TGTGCCAGTACAAGAGGGTCCACTTACAATGAGCAGTTCTTC. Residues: CASTRGSTYNEQFF. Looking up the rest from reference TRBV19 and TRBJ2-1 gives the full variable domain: DGGITQSPKYLFRKEGQNVTLSCEQNLNHDAMYWYRQDPGQGLRLIYYSQIVNDFQKGDIAEGYSVSREKKESFPLTVTSAQKNPTAFYLCASTRGSTYNEQFFGPGTRLTVL.

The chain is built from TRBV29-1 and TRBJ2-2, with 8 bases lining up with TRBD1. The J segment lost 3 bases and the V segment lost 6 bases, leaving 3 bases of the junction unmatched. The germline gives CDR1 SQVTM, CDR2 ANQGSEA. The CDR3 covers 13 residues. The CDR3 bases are TGCAGCGTCTTGACAGGGGACACCGGGGAGCTGTTTTTT. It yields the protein CSVLTGDTGELFF.

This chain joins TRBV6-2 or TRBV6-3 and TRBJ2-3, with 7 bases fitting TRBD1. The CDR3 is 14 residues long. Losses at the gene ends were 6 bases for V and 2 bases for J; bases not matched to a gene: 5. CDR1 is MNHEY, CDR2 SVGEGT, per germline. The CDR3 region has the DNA TGTGCCAGCAGCCAGACAGGGTCCACAGATACGCAGTATTTT. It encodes CASSQTGSTDTQYF.

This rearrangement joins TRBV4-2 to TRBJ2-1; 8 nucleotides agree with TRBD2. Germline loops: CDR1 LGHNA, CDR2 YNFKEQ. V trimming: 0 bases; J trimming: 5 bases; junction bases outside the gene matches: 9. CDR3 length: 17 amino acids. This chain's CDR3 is CASSQDPGLATHNEQFF. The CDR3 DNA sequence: TGTGCCAGCAGCCAAGACCCCGGACTAGCTACCCACAATGAGCAGTTCTTC.

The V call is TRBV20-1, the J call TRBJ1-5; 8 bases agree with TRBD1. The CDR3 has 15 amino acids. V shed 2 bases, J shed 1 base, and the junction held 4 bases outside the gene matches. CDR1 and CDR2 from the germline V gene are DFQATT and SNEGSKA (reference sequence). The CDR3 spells CSARIYRGSNQPQHF. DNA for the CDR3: TGCAGTGCTAGAATTTACAGGGGGAGCAATCAGCCCCAGCATTTT.

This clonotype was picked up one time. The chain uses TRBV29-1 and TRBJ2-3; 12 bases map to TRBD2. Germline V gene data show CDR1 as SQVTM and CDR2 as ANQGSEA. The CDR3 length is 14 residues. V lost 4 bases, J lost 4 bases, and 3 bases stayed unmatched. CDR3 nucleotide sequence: TGCAGCGTTGGACTAGCGGGGGTCCCAGATACGCAGTATTTT. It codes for CSVGLAGVPDTQYF.

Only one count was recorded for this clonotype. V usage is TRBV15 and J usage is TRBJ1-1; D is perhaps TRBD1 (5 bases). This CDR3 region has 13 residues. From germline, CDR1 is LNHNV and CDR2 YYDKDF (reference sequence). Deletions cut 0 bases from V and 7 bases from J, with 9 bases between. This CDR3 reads CATSRDWGVEAFF. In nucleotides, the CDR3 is TGTGCCACCAGCAGAGACTGGGGGGTTGAAGCTTTCTTT. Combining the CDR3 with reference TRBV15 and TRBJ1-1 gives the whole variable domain DAMVIQNPRYQVTQFGKPVTLSCSQTLNHNVMYWYQQKSSQAPKLLFHYYDKDFNNEADTPDNFQSRRPNTSFCFLDIRSPGLGDTAMYLCATSRDWGVEAFFGQGTRLTVV.

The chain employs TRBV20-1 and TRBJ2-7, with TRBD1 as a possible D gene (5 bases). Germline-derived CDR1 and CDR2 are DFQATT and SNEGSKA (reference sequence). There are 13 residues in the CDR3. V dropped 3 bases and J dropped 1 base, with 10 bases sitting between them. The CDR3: CSASDRISYEQYF. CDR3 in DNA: TGCAGTGCTAGTGACAGAATATCCTACGAGCAGTACTTC.

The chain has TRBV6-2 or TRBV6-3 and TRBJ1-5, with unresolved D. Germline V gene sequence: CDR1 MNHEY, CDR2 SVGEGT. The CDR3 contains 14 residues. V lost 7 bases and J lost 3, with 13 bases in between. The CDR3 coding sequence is TGTGCCAGCAAACGATCAAGTAACAATCAGCCCCAGCATTTT. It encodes CASKRSSNNQPQHF.

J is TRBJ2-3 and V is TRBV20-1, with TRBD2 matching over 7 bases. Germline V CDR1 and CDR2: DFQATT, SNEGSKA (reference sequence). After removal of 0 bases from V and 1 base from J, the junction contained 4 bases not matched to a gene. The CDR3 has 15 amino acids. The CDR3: CSARDRLAGTDTQYF. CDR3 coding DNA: TGCAGTGCTAGAGATCGGCTAGCGGGCACAGATACGCAGTATTTT.

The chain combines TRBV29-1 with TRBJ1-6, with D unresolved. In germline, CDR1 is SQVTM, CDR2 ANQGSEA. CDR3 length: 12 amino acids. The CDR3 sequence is CRPRSANSPLHF. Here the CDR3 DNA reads TGCAGACCCCGCTCGGCTAATTCACCCCTCCACTTT.

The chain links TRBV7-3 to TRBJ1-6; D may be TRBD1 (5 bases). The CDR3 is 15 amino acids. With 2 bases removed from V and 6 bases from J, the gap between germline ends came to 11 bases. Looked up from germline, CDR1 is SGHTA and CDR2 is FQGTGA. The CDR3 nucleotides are TGTGCCAGCAGCTTATGGGCGGGGGGTAATTCACCCCTCCACTTT. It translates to CASSLWAGGNSPLHF.

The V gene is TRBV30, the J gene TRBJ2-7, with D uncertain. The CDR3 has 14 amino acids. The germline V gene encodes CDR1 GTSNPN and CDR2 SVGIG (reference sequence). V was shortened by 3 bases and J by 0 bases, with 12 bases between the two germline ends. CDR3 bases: TGTGCCTGGAGCGCAGAGAATTACTCCTACGAGCAGTACTTC. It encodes CAWSAENYSYEQYF.